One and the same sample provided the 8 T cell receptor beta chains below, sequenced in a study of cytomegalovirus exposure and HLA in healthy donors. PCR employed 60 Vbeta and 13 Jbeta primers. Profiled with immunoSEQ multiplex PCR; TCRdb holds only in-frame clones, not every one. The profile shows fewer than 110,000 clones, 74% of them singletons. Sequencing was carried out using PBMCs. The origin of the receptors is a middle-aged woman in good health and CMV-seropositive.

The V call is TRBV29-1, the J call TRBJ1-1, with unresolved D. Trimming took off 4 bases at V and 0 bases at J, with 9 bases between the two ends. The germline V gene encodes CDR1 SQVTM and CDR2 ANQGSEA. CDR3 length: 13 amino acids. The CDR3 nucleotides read TGCAGCGTTGCGGCGGTCCTGAACACTGAAGCTTTCTTT. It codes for CSVAAVLNTEAFF.

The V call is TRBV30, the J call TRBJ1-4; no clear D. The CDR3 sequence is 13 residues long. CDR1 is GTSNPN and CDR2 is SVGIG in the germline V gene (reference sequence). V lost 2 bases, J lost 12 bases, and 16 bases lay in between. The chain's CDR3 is CAWSRGGSEQLFF. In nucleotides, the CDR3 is TGTGCCTGGAGTCGGGGTGGGTCGGAGCAACTGTTTTTT. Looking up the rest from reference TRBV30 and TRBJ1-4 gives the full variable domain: SQTIHQWPATLVQPVGSPLSLECTVEGTSNPNLYWYRQAAGRGLQLLFYSVGIGQISSEVPQNLSASRPQDRQFILSSKKLLLSDSGFYLCAWSRGGSEQLFFGSGTQLSVL.

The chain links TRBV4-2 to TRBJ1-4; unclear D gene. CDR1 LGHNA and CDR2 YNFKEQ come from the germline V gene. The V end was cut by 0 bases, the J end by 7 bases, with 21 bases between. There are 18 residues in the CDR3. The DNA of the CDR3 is TGTGCCAGCAGCCAAGATTTTGGCGGGAAAGGACGAGTTGAAAAACTGTTTTTT. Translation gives CASSQDFGGKGRVEKLFF.

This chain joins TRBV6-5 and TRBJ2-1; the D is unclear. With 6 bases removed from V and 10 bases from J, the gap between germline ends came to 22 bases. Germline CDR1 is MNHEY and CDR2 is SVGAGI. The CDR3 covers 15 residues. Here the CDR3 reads CASSPTDPVFEEQFF. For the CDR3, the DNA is TGTGCCAGCAGCCCCACAGATCCGGTCTTCGAGGAGCAGTTCTTC.

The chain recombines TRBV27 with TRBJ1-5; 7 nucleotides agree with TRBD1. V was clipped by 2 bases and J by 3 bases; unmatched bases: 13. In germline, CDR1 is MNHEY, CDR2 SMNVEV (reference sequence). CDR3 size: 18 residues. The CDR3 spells CASSLTWYGTATNQPQHF. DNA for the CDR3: TGTGCCAGCAGTTTAACTTGGTACGGGACAGCGACCAATCAGCCCCAGCATTTT.

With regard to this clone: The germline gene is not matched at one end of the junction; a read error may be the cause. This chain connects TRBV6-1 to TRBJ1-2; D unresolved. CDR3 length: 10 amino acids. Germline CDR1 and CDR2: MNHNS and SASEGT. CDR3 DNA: TGTGCCAGCAGGGCGGAGCCCTGGGCCTTC. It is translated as CASRAEPWAF.

CDR3 DNA: TGTGCCAGCAGCTTACAGGGGAGCTCCTACAATGAGCAGTTCTTC. It translates to CASSLQGSSYNEQFF. This chain connects TRBV7-3 to TRBJ2-1; D is perhaps TRBD1 (6 bases). The CDR3 loop spans 15 amino acids. The germline V gene has CDR1 SGHTA and CDR2 FQGTGA. With 2 bases removed from V and 0 bases from J, the gap between germline ends came to 8 bases.

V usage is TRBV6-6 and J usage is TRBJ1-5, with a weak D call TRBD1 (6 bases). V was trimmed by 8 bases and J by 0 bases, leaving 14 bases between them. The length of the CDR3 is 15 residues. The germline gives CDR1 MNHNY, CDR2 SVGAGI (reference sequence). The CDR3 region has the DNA TGTGCCAGCCAGGACAGAGTAAATAGCAATCAGCCCCAGCATTTT. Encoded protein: CASQDRVNSNQPQHF.